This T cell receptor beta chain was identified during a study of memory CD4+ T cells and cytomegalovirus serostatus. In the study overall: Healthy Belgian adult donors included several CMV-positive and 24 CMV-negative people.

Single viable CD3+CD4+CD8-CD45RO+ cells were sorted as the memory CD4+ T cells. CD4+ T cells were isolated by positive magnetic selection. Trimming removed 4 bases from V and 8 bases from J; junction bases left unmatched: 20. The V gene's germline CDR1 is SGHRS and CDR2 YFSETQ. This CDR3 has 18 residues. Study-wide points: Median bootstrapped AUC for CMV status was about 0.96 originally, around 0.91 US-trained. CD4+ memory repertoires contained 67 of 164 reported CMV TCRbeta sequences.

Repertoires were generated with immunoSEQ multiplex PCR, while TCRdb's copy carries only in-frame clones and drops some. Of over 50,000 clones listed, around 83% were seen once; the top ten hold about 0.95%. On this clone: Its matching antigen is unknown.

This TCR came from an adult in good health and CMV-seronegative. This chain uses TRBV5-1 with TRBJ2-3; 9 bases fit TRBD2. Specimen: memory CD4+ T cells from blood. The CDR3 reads CASSADLAGRRAFVTQYF. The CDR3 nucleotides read TGCGCCAGCAGCGCCGACCTAGCGGGGAGGCGGGCATTCGTTACGCAGTATTTT. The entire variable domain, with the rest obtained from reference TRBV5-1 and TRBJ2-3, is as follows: KAGVTQTPRYLIKTRGQQVTLSCSPISGHRSVSWYQQTPGQGLQFLFEYFSETQRNKGNFPGRFSGRQFSNSRSEMNVSTLELGDSALYLCASSADLAGRRAFVTQYFGPGTRLTVL.